A single sample gave rise to the 23 T cell receptor beta chains below, sequenced in a study of prognosis after radiotherapy for stage I lung cancer. It was by two-round multiplex PCR that TCR beta CDR3 was amplified from genomic DNA. The first round of PCR was done with primers that matched each TRBV and TRBJ gene. TCRdb reprocessed the multiplex PCR reads with MiXCR, giving one entry per CDR3 protein. This sample yields fewer than 15,000 distinct CDR3 sequences, of which 47% are seen a single time; 25% to 35% belongs to the top ten. This sample comprised PBMCs, obtained before or after stereotactic body radiation therapy (not recorded which). The receptors come from a donor aged 50 or older with non-small cell lung cancer.

Turning to this clonotype: At one of its ends the junction is not consistent with the germline gene, which may arise from a read error. V is TRBV6-1 and J is TRBJ1-2; D is unclear. The CDR3 is 14 residues long. Germline CDR1 and CDR2: MNHNS and SASEGT. The CDR3 coding sequence is TGTGCCAGCACCCTTAACATACGAGCAGGAGGCTACGCCTTC. It codes for CASTLNIRAGGYAF.

This sequence joins TRBV19 and TRBJ2-6; D call uncertain. The CDR3 contains 15 residues. The V end lost 7 bases, the J end lost 0 bases, and 10 bases lay between the germline ends. CDR1 and CDR2 (germline): LNHDA, SQIVND (reference sequence). CDR3 protein: CASTHASSGANVLTF. In DNA form, the CDR3 reads TGTGCCAGTACCCATGCGAGCTCTGGGGCCAACGTCCTGACTTTC. Using reference TRBV19 and TRBJ2-6 for the parts outside the CDR3, the full variable domain is DGGITQSPKYLFRKEGQNVTLSCEQNLNHDAMYWYRQDPGQGLRLIYYSQIVNDFQKGDIAEGYSVSREKKESFPLTVTSAQKNPTAFYLCASTHASSGANVLTFGAGSRLTVL.

In its sample, this clonotype is medium-sized. V usage is TRBV5-1 and J usage is TRBJ2-1; 11 bases fit TRBD2. CDR3 length: 14 amino acids. J lost 7 bases, V lost 4 bases, and 4 bases had no gene match. The germline V gene encodes CDR1 SGHRS and CDR2 YFSETQ. CDR3 DNA: TGCGCCAGCAGCGAAGCTAGCGGGAGGAATGAGCAGTTCTTC. Protein: CASSEASGRNEQFF.

The rearrangement links TRBV7-6 to TRBJ2-5; D is unresolved. The CDR3 totals 13 residues. Germline V gene lookup returns CDR1 SGHVS and CDR2 FNYEAQ. V was trimmed by 3 bases and J by 6 bases, leaving 11 bases between them. The DNA of the CDR3 is TGTGCCAGCAGCTTCTCCGGGCTGCAGACCCAGTACTTC. Protein: CASSFSGLQTQYF.

Concerning this clonotype: It is likely a read error: a sequence one base away is far more abundant. The CDR3, as DNA: TGTGCCAGCAGACCTGGACAGGGTGTCAATGAGCAGTTCTTC. Amino acid sequence: CASRPGQGVNEQFF. The chain carries TRBV12-3 or TRBV12-4 and TRBJ2-1; 8 bases agree with TRBD1. Germline trimming cut 6 bases from V and 6 bases from J; bases unmatched to any gene: 7. This CDR3 is 14 amino acids long.

As concerns this clonotype: This sequence is one base from a far larger clone and is likely a read error. The V and J genes are TRBV7-9 and TRBJ2-7; 7 positions agree with TRBD1. The CDR3 loop spans 15 amino acids. With V trimmed by 1 base and J by 9 bases, 12 bases remained unmatched. Germline V gene lookup returns CDR1 SEHNR and CDR2 FQNEAQ (reference sequence). The DNA for the CDR3 is TGTGCCAGCAGCTTAGTTCGGGCGGACAGGAAAGTGCAGTACTTC. Protein product: CASSLVRADRKVQYF.

Note on this clonotype: One end of the junction does not line up with germline, which may come from a read error. The V call is TRBV7-6, the J call TRBJ2-3, with TRBD1 matching 8 bases. Germline assignment: CDR1 SGHVS and CDR2 FNYEAQ. The CDR3 runs 16 residues. The CDR3 bases are TGTGCCAGTAGCTCCTCCGGGACAGGCTTCAAAGATACACAGTATTTT. Protein: CASSSSGTGFKDTQYF.

This clonotype showed up just once. This likely stems from a read error, as it lies one base from a far larger clone. The chain couples TRBV6-1 to TRBJ2-3; D is uncertain. Deletions cut 5 bases from V and 2 bases from J, with 14 bases between. CDR1 is MNHNS, CDR2 SASEGT, per germline. There are 15 residues in the CDR3. Written as DNA, the CDR3 is TGTGCCAGCAGTCGGCCAGAACAGACCACAGATACGCAGTATTTT. It specifies CASSRPEQTTDTQYF.

The chain couples TRBV3-1 to TRBJ2-7, with D unclear. The CDR3 extends over 12 amino acids. The germline gives CDR1 LGHDT, CDR2 YNNKEL (reference sequence). Deletions cut 2 bases from V and 12 bases from J, with 14 bases between. CDR3 nucleotide sequence: TGTGCCAGCAGCCAAAGTGCGTACGAACGGTACTTC. Translating it yields CASSQSAYERYF.

This clonotype came up many times. The J gene is TRBJ2-3, the V gene TRBV30; 7 bases agree with TRBD2. Germline values: CDR1 GTSNPN, CDR2 SVGIG (reference sequence). Unmatched junction bases numbered 6, after V lost 6 bases and J lost 0 bases. The CDR3 covers 14 residues. CDR3 DNA: TGTGCCTGTCAGGAAGCGGGGAGCACAGATACGCAGTATTTT. This sequence encodes CACQEAGSTDTQYF.

This clonotype was found many times. The chain combines TRBV18 with TRBJ1-1, with 7 bases that match TRBD1. Trimming took 0 bases from V and 4 from J; bases not matched to a gene: 5. This CDR3 has 15 amino acids. Germline V gene data show CDR1 as KGHSH and CDR2 as LQKENI. The CDR3 coding sequence is TGTGCCAGCTCACCACCGGGACAGATGTTCACTGAAGCTTTCTTT. Its translation: CASSPPGQMFTEAFF.

Comment on this clonotype: The junction departs from germline at one end; a sequencing error may be responsible. The genes are TRBV6-2 or TRBV6-3 and TRBJ2-1; D ambiguous. CDR1 and CDR2 (germline): MNHEY, SVGEGT. The CDR3 contains 12 residues. The CDR3 sequence is CASSVIGSEQFF. CDR3 nucleotide sequence: TGTGCTAGCAGTGTTATAGGCAGTGAGCAGTTCTTC.

A note on this clonotype: A read error may produce the germline difference seen at one junction end. The chain combines TRBV6-1 with TRBJ2-7, with D perhaps matching TRBD1 (6 bases). CDR3 size: 13 residues. Germline CDR1 and CDR2: MNHNS and SASEGT. CDR3: CAGRSGQSYEQYF. The CDR3 bases are TGTGCCGGCAGATCCGGACAGAGTTACGAGCAGTACTTC.

This clonotype came up many times. A read error may produce the germline difference seen at one junction end. The chain couples TRBV3-1 to TRBJ2-7, with TRBD2 matching over 8 bases. This CDR3 spans 17 amino acids. Germline assignment: CDR1 LGHDT and CDR2 YNNKEL (reference sequence). The CDR3 loop is CASSQGGLAGRGYEQHF. CDR3 sequence (DNA): TGTGCCAGCAGCCAAGGTGGATTAGCGGGGAGGGGCTACGAGCAGCACTTC.

The chain has TRBV6-2 or TRBV6-3 and TRBJ2-2; possible D gene TRBD1, 6 bases. The CDR3 is made up of 14 amino acids. Germline CDR1 MNHEY, CDR2 SVGEGT. With 10 bases removed from V and 4 bases from J, the gap between germline ends came to 16 bases. CDR3 bases: TGTGCCATCCTCCAGGGGAATCTCACCGGGGAGCTGTTTTTT. This sequence encodes CAILQGNLTGELFF.

The chain links TRBV7-2 to TRBJ1-2; D might be TRBD1 (6 bases). Germline V gene sequence: CDR1 SGHTA, CDR2 FQGNSA. This CDR3 spans 14 amino acids. V was trimmed by 5 bases and J by 1 base, leaving 11 bases between them. The CDR3 bases are TGTGCCAGCAGCCGAAAGGGGGGTAACTATGGCTACACCTTC. It codes for CASSRKGGNYGYTF.

This clonotype is labeled as medium-sized (0.01 to 0.1%). The chain joins TRBV11-2 to TRBJ2-7; 7 bases fit TRBD1. V lost 1 base, J lost 2 bases, and 5 bases stayed unmatched. This CDR3 region has 15 residues. Germline V gene data show CDR1 as SGHAT and CDR2 as FQNNGV. This CDR3 is CASSLVWGQTYEQYF. The CDR3 nucleotides are TGTGCCAGCAGCTTAGTGTGGGGACAGACCTACGAGCAGTACTTC.

Points on this clonotype: A far larger clone is one base from this, pointing to a likely read error. The chain joins TRBV6-5 to TRBJ2-7, with 10 bases that match TRBD1. The junction had 11 bases not matched to a gene; V was cut back by 10 bases and J by 2 bases. In germline, CDR1 is MNHEY, CDR2 SVGAGI. This CDR3 comprises 15 residues. CDR3 coding DNA: TGTGCCAACAGGGGGACAGGGGTGAGAGCCTACGAGCAGTACTTC. Its translation: CANRGTGVRAYEQYF.

In its sample, this clonotype ranks as large. J is TRBJ1-6 and V is TRBV20-1; TRBD1 might be the D (6 bases). This CDR3 contains 13 residues. Germline CDR1 DFQATT, CDR2 SNEGSKA (reference sequence). The CDR3 sequence: CSAGAGPNSPLHF. The CDR3 nucleotides are TGCAGCGCAGGGGCAGGACCGAATTCACCCCTCCACTTT.

Details on this clonotype: A read error is the likely source, as a far larger clone sits one nucleotide away. The genes are TRBV7-9 and TRBJ2-7; no reliable D call. There are 13 residues in the CDR3. The V and J ends lost 5 bases and 1 base respectively, with 9 bases between them. From germline, CDR1 is SEHNR and CDR2 FQNEAQ (reference sequence). CDR3 sequence reads: CASSSSESYEQYF. The DNA of the CDR3 is TGTGCCAGCAGCAGCTCGGAATCCTACGAGCAGTACTTC.

With respect to this clonotype: The junction does not match germline at one end; this may be a read error. This sequence joins TRBV7-2 and TRBJ2-5; 8 nucleotides agree with TRBD2. The CDR3 extends over 18 amino acids. CDR1 SGHTA and CDR2 FQGNSA come from the germline V gene. CDR3 sequence (DNA): TGTGCCAGCAGCTTAGGCCGGGAGGGCCTTTTGGAGGTCCAGACCCAGCACTTC. Translating it yields CASSLGREGLLEVQTQHF.

This chain uses TRBV12-3 or TRBV12-4 with TRBJ2-7; 8 bases align to TRBD2. This CDR3 has 15 residues. Germline trimming cut 6 bases from V and 6 bases from J; bases unmatched to any gene: 13. CDR3 protein: CASSPAQAGESEQYF. CDR3 bases: TGTGCCAGCAGCCCCGCGCAAGCGGGAGAGTCCGAGCAGTACTTC.

Many counts were recorded for this clonotype. The genes are TRBV4-2 and TRBJ2-1; 8 bases match TRBD2. Per germline, CDR1 LGHNA and CDR2 YNFKEQ. The CDR3 consists of 15 residues. With V trimmed by 4 bases and J by 0 bases, 2 bases remained unmatched. The CDR3: CASSLGTSSYNEQFF. CDR3 nucleotide sequence: TGTGCCAGCAGCCTCGGGACTAGCTCCTACAATGAGCAGTTCTTC.